The 24 T cell receptor beta chains reported below all come from one sample, sequenced in a study of T cell repertoires in cytomegalovirus infection. One entry per CDR3 protein results from TCRdb running MiXCR on the reads. Altogether 150,000 to 200,000 distinct CDR3 sequences are present, roughly 14% being singletons, with the ten largest covering over 25%. Sequencing was performed on PBMCs. These receptors were taken from a human donor in good health (CMV status not recorded). Some clones in this sample may be carry-over from other donors' samples.

The chain uses TRBV6-2 or TRBV6-3 and TRBJ2-5, with TRBD2 matching over 13 bases. CDR1 and CDR2 (germline): MNHEY, SVGEGT. CDR3 length: 15 amino acids. J was trimmed by 5 bases and V by 2 bases; bases with no gene match: 2. The CDR3 nucleotides read TGTGCCAGCAGTTACCTGACTAGCGGGAGGGAGACCCAGTACTTC. As protein: CASSYLTSGRETQYF.

This rearrangement joins TRBV7-2 to TRBJ2-1; 7 bases map to TRBD2. J gave up 0 bases and V 5 bases, and 7 bases lay outside the gene matches. CDR3 length: 16 residues. Germline assignment: CDR1 SGHTA and CDR2 FQGNSA. Here the CDR3 reads CASSPRLAPSYNEQFF. DNA of the CDR3: TGTGCCAGCAGCCCCCGACTAGCTCCCTCCTACAATGAGCAGTTCTTC.

This clonotype has just one count. The chain is built from TRBV19 and TRBJ1-6; 10 positions match TRBD1. Germline trimming cut 5 bases from V and 10 bases from J; bases unmatched to any gene: 8. The germline gives CDR1 LNHDA, CDR2 SQIVND (reference sequence). This CDR3 comprises 15 residues. The CDR3 protein is CASSPSTGGRSPLHF. CDR3 coding DNA: TGTGCCAGTAGTCCGTCGACAGGGGGCCGGTCACCCCTCCACTTT.

The chain uses TRBV9 and TRBJ2-2; D possibly corresponds to TRBD1 (6 bases). This CDR3 has 13 residues. Between the trimmed V and J ends, which lost 6 bases and 1 base, there was a span of 7 bases. From germline, CDR1 is SGDLS and CDR2 YYNGEE. The CDR3 region has the DNA TGTGCCAGCAACAGGGAGAACACCGGGGAGCTGTTTTTT. Amino acid sequence: CASNRENTGELFF.

This clonotype showed up many times. The chain uses TRBV6-5 and TRBJ1-6; D perhaps matches TRBD1 (5 bases). This CDR3 region has 13 residues. V was clipped by 6 bases and J by 14 bases, with 17 bases between them. Germline-derived CDR1 and CDR2 are MNHEY and SVGAGI. CDR3 region: CASRPGEELALHF. The CDR3 DNA follows: TGTGCCAGCAGACCGGGGGAGGAGCTGGCCCTCCACTTT.

The chain carries TRBV10-3 and TRBJ2-5; tentative D call: TRBD2 (7 bases). The CDR3 consists of 13 residues. V lost 3 bases and J 5 bases, leaving 10 bases between the germline ends. The germline gives CDR1 ENHRY, CDR2 SYGVKD. The CDR3 DNA reads TGTGCCATCAGTGACGGGGGGCAGGAGACCCAGTACTTC. Its translation is CAISDGGQETQYF.

This clonotype occurred a few times. The rearrangement links TRBV7-2 to TRBJ1-5; D gene ambiguous. The CDR3 sequence is 16 residues long. CDR1 and CDR2 from the germline V gene are SGHTA and FQGNSA. Trimming shortened V by 1 base and J by 0 bases, and 10 bases separated the two germline ends. The CDR3 loop reads CASSLDNDASNQPQHF. The CDR3 coding sequence is TGTGCCAGCAGCTTAGATAATGATGCTAGCAATCAGCCCCAGCATTTT.

The rearrangement links TRBV27 to TRBJ1-4; the match to TRBD1 covers 8 bases. The germline gives CDR1 MNHEY, CDR2 SMNVEV (reference sequence). This CDR3 has 13 amino acids. V shed 8 bases, J shed 8 bases, and the junction held 7 bases outside the gene matches. CDR3 sequence (DNA): TGTGCCAGCCGGACAGGGTTAAAGGAAAAACTGTTTTTT. It codes for CASRTGLKEKLFF.

Many counts were recorded for this clonotype. The chain uses TRBV5-6 and TRBJ1-1; 7 bases fit TRBD1. CDR3 size: 16 residues. Trimming at V came to 1 base and at J to 3 bases, leaving 9 bases not matched to a gene. Germline loops: CDR1 SGHDT, CDR2 YYEEEE. The CDR3 spells CASSLPRKGADTEAFF. CDR3 in DNA: TGTGCCAGCAGCTTGCCTCGCAAGGGGGCGGACACTGAAGCTTTCTTT.

The table lists this clonotype with a few counts. The gene calls are TRBV10-3 and TRBJ1-5; 7 nucleotides match TRBD1. The germline gives CDR1 ENHRY, CDR2 SYGVKD. CDR3 size: 14 residues. With 4 bases clipped from V and 2 bases from J, the junction kept 2 bases outside the gene matches. DNA for the CDR3: TGTGCCATCAGTGCTGACAGGGGCAATCAGCCCCAGCATTTT. This encodes CAISADRGNQPQHF.

This clonotype appeared a few times. The rearrangement links TRBV12-3 or TRBV12-4 to TRBJ1-3, with D hard to call. Between the trimmed V and J ends, which lost 3 bases and 7 bases, there was a span of 1 base. The CDR3 loop spans 10 amino acids. The DNA of the CDR3 is TGTGCCAGCAGTTTTAACACCATATATTTT. Translated, it gives CASSFNTIYF.

This clonotype was counted at least ten times. This chain links TRBV7-9 with TRBJ1-2; 7 bases match TRBD1. The J segment lost 6 bases and the V segment lost 4 bases, leaving 11 bases of the junction unmatched. Per the germline V gene, CDR1 is SEHNR and CDR2 is FQNEAQ (reference sequence). The CDR3 has 15 amino acids. The CDR3 loop is CASSSTGTAPHGYTF. In DNA, the CDR3 is TGTGCCAGCAGCTCCACCGGGACAGCCCCTCATGGCTACACCTTC. The variable domain in full, completed from reference TRBV7-9 and TRBJ1-2, reads DTGVSQNPRHKITKRGQNVTFRCDPISEHNRLYWYRQTLGQGPEFLTYFQNEAQLEKSRLLSDRFSAERPKGSFSTLEIQRTEQGDSAMYLCASSSTGTAPHGYTFGSGTRLTVV.

In DNA, the CDR3 is TGTGCCAGCAGTTACGTGGGAGGAGGCACAGATACGCAGTATTTT. Its protein is CASSYVGGGTDTQYF. The rearrangement joins TRBV6-2 or TRBV6-3 to TRBJ2-3, with D possibly being TRBD2 (6 bases). The CDR3 covers 15 residues. Per the germline V gene, CDR1 is MNHEY and CDR2 is SVGEGT. Deletions cut 2 bases from V and 1 base from J, with 10 bases between.

This clonotype was seen repeatedly, ten times or more. The chain employs TRBV12-3 or TRBV12-4 and TRBJ1-5; D not resolved. The CDR3 is 15 residues long. Trimming took off 3 bases at V and 5 bases at J, with 14 bases between the two ends. CDR3 sequence reads: CASSFNFRNDQPQHF. The CDR3 nucleotides are TGTGCCAGCAGTTTCAACTTCCGGAACGATCAGCCCCAGCATTTT.

The V gene is TRBV6-2 or TRBV6-3, the J gene TRBJ2-1, with a tentative D call TRBD1 (6 bases). This CDR3 comprises 12 residues. Germline CDR1 MNHEY, CDR2 SVGEGT. Trimming took 8 bases from V and 9 from J, leaving 14 bases between them. The CDR3 DNA sequence: TGTGCCAGCCAGGGGAGAATAAGTGAGCAGTTCTTC. The encoded protein is CASQGRISEQFF.

This clonotype was seen more than once but under ten times. The chain carries TRBV28 and TRBJ2-7; 8 bases are a match to TRBD2. Germline CDR1 and CDR2: MDHEN and SYDVKM. The CDR3 is 16 amino acids. V gave up 7 bases and J gave up 4 bases; unmatched junction bases: 15. CDR3 sequence (DNA): TGTGCCAGCACCTCGGGTAGCGGGGCCCGGGGATACGAGCAGTACTTC. This encodes CASTSGSGARGYEQYF.

This clonotype was detected ten times or more. The J gene is TRBJ2-2, the V gene TRBV7-9; TRBD2 aligns across 7 bases. V lost 7 bases to trimming and J lost 7 bases; unmatched junction nucleotides: 3. Per the germline V gene, CDR1 is SEHNR and CDR2 is FQNEAQ (reference sequence). The CDR3 contains 12 residues. For the CDR3, the DNA is TGTGCCAGCACCGGGAGGAACGGGGAGCTGTTTTTT. Protein: CASTGRNGELFF.

This clonotype was detected a few times. This chain joins TRBV20-1 and TRBJ1-5; D not certain. CDR3 length: 11 amino acids. The V gene's germline CDR1 is DFQATT and CDR2 SNEGSKA (reference sequence). V dropped 5 bases and J dropped 8 bases, with 10 bases sitting between them. CDR3 amino acids: CSASFGEPQHF. The CDR3 DNA sequence: TGCAGTGCTTCCTTTGGTGAGCCCCAGCATTTT.

Ten or more counts support this clonotype. The genes are TRBV7-2 and TRBJ2-7, with 10 bases lining up with TRBD1. Germline V gives CDR1 SGHTA, CDR2 FQGNSA. The trim removed 5 bases at V and 6 bases at J, leaving 7 bases unmatched. The CDR3 spans 14 residues. Here the CDR3 DNA reads TGTGCCAGCAGCACCTGGACAGGGGGAGGCGAGCAGTACTTC. It translates to CASSTWTGGGEQYF. Using reference TRBV7-2 and TRBJ2-7 for the parts outside the CDR3, the full variable domain is GAGVSQSPSNKVTEKGKDVELRCDPISGHTALYWYRQSLGQGLEFLIYFQGNSAPDKSGLPSDRFSAERTGGSVSTLTIQRTQQEDSAVYLCASSTWTGGGEQYFGPGTRLTVT.

The genes are TRBV18 and TRBJ1-2; D call uncertain. The CDR3 runs 16 residues. Germline V gene sequence: CDR1 KGHSH, CDR2 LQKENI. The germline V and J ends were trimmed by 2 bases and 4 bases, with 17 bases remaining between them. The chain's CDR3 is CASSPSMGSESYGYTF. DNA for the CDR3: TGTGCCAGCTCACCAAGCATGGGCAGCGAATCCTATGGCTACACCTTC.

Many counts were recorded for this clonotype. The chain is built from TRBV5-1 and TRBJ2-6; D is unresolved. CDR3 size: 15 residues. In germline, CDR1 is SGHRS, CDR2 YFSETQ. Trimming took off 1 base at V and 2 bases at J, with 7 bases between the two ends. In DNA, the CDR3 is TGCGCCAGCAGCTTGTTCAGCACTGGGGCCAACGTCCTGACTTTC. Protein: CASSLFSTGANVLTF. The full variable domain, rest sourced from reference TRBV5-1 and TRBJ2-6, is KAGVTQTPRYLIKTRGQQVTLSCSPISGHRSVSWYQQTPGQGLQFLFEYFSETQRNKGNFPGRFSGRQFSNSRSEMNVSTLELGDSALYLCASSLFSTGANVLTFGAGSRLTVL.

This clonotype was counted ten times or more. The rearrangement joins TRBV28 to TRBJ1-1; perhaps TRBD1 as D (5 bases). From germline, CDR1 is MDHEN and CDR2 SYDVKM. V shed 6 bases and J shed 2 bases, with 22 bases lying between them. There are 17 residues in the CDR3. CDR3: CASSPLDLRDGNTEAFF. The CDR3 DNA follows: TGTGCCAGCAGCCCCCTTGACCTCAGGGATGGTAACACTGAAGCTTTCTTT.

This clonotype was recorded at least ten times. The gene calls are TRBV12-3 or TRBV12-4 and TRBJ1-2; D not certain. Trimming took off 7 bases at V and 0 bases at J, with 12 bases between the two ends. The CDR3 runs 14 residues. DNA for the CDR3: TGTGCCAGCACGATGACAACGACTAACTATGGCTACACCTTC. It encodes CASTMTTTNYGYTF.

This clonotype was observed a few times. The chain combines TRBV12-3 or TRBV12-4 with TRBJ2-2, with 7 bases aligning to TRBD1. V lost 6 bases and J lost 6; bases outside the gene matches: 7. The CDR3 runs to 14 residues. CDR3 residues: CASSPGQYSGELFF. As DNA, the CDR3 is TGTGCCAGCAGCCCGGGACAGTATTCCGGGGAGCTGTTTTTT.